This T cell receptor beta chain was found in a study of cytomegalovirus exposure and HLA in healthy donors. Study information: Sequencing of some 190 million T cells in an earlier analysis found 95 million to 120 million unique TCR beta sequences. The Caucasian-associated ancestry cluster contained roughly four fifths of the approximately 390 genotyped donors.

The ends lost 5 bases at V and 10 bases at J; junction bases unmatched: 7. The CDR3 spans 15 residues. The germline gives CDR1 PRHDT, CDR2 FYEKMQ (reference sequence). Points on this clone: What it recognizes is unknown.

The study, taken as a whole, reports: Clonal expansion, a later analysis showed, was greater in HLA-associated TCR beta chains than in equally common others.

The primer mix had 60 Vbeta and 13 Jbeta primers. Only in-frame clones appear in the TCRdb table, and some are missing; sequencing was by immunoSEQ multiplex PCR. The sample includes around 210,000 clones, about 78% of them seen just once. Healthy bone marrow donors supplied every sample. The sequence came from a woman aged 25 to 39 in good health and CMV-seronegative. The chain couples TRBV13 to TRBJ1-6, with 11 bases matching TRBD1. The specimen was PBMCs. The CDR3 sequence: CASSGPGQGGSPLHF. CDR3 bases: TGTGCCAGCAGCGGCCCGGGACAGGGGGGATCACCCCTCCACTTT.